This T cell receptor beta chain was found in a study of cytomegalovirus exposure and HLA in healthy donors. Study-wide results and limits: A later analysis linked 15,000 to 20,000 TCR beta sequences to HLA alleles at 0.05 false discovery rate. A likely sequencing artifact accounted for one observed cluster of highly shared sequence variants. Researchers catalogued roughly 150 TCR beta chains as cytomegalovirus-associated. Most of the TCR beta V segments (in an earlier analysis) were productive either about 87% or about 30% of the time.

The PCR was carried out with 60 Vbeta primers and 13 Jbeta primers. The data were produced by immunoSEQ multiplex PCR, yet TCRdb's version contains in-frame clones alone and is incomplete. The table records about 130,000 clones, about 85% of them present only once. In the case of this clone: Its matching antigen is unknown.

CDR3 length: 13 amino acids. The germline V and J ends were trimmed by 2 bases and 5 bases, with 9 bases remaining between them. Germline CDR1 KGHSH, CDR2 LQKENI. The chain carries TRBV18 and TRBJ1-1, with D hard to call. Specimen: PBMCs. The sequence was collected from a boy aged 5-17 years in good health and CMV-seronegative. As DNA, the CDR3 is TGTGCCAGCTCACCATCCGAGAGGACTGAAGCTTTCTTT. It codes for CASSPSERTEAFF.